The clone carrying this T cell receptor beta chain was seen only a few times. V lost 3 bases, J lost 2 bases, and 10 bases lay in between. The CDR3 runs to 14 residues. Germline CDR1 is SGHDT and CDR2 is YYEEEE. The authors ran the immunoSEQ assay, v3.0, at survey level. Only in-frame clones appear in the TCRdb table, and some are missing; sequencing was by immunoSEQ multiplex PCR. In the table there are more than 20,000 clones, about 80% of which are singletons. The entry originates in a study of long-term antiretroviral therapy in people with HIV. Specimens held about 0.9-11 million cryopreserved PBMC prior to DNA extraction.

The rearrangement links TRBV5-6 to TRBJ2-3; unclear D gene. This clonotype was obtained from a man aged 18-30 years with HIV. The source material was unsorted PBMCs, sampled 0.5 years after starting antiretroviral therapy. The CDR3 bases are TGTGCCAGCAGCTCATTGGGCATCACAGATACGCAGTATTTT. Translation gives CASSSLGITDTQYF.